Sequencing of this T cell receptor beta chain was carried out in a study of circulating CD8 cells and anti-PD-1 response in melanoma. Study summary: About 50% of the 13 melanoma patients received first-line anti-PD-1 therapy. Overall study findings and caveats: Published repertoire comparisons used only baseline and M1 samples from a small cohort with few responders. PD-1 and DPOS subsets showed similar, higher clonality than DNEG.

Live CD3+CD8+TCRalphabeta+ cells were sorted into four subsets by PD-1 and/or TIGIT. The CDR3 has 16 residues. TCR libraries were prepared from around 15 ng of total RNA with the QIAseq Immune Repertoire TCR panel. MiXCR was run by TCRdb on the reads, yielding one entry per CDR3 protein. The sample lists hundreds of distinct CDR3 sequences; 7.5% to 8.5% were seen once. This clonotype was counted between two and nine times. Antigen specificity is unknown. The sequence derives from a human donor with melanoma. The V call is TRBV21-1, the J call TRBJ2-7; the table calls TRBD1, which could not be checked here. TRBV21-1 is tagged as a pseudogene. The sequences come from CD8+ T cells from PBMCs, collected at baseline or after one month of anti-PD-1 therapy (not recorded which). The chain's CDR3 is CASSSGGGRNTHEQYF. CDR3 DNA sequence: TGTGCCAGCAGCTCGGGGGGTGGCAGGAACACCCACGAGCAGTACTTC.